These 20 T cell receptor beta chains share one sample of origin, sequenced in a study of T cells in Graves' hyperthyroidism and ophthalmopathy. TCR beta CDR3 regions were amplified from RNA transcripts. The TCR CDR3 first-round RT-PCR relied on the HTBI primer set. TCRdb ran MiXCR on the multiplex PCR reads and lists one entry per CDR3 protein. The table lists hundreds of thousands of distinct CDR3 sequences, 45% of them singletons, with more than 7% in the top ten. Specimen: peripheral blood or thyroid tissue (not recorded which). The receptors here all came from an adult man with Graves' disease, either hyperthyroidism or ophthalmopathy (not recorded which).

This clonotype was counted only a few times. This chain connects TRBV14 to TRBJ1-1; TRBD1 might be the D (6 bases). Germline CDR1 SGHDN, CDR2 FVKESK. The length of the CDR3 is 13 residues. Trimming cost V 0 bases and J 8 bases, with 10 bases left between them. In DNA form, the CDR3 reads TGTGCCAGCAGCCAAGATCCGACAGGAGAAGCTTTCTTT. Protein product: CASSQDPTGEAFF.

The sample holds a few counts of this clonotype. The chain recombines TRBV7-9 with TRBJ1-4; weak D call: TRBD1 (5 bases). Trimming removed 5 bases from V and 0 bases from J, with 10 bases in between. The germline CDR1 and CDR2 sequences are SEHNR and FQNEAQ (reference sequence). The CDR3 extends over 15 amino acids. DNA of the CDR3: TGTGCCAGCAGCCTACAGGAGTCAACTAATGAAAAACTGTTTTTT. This codes for CASSLQESTNEKLFF.

The rearrangement joins TRBV5-1 to TRBJ1-4; TRBD1 agrees at 8 bases. Germline V gene lookup returns CDR1 SGHRS and CDR2 YFSETQ. The CDR3 consists of 13 residues. The V and J ends lost 4 bases and 7 bases, in that order; junction bases with no gene match: 3. This CDR3 is CASSGTGREKLFF. The CDR3, as DNA: TGCGCCAGCAGCGGGACAGGCCGTGAAAAACTGTTTTTT.

The chain is built from TRBV6-5 and TRBJ2-5; D is possibly TRBD1 (6 bases). Per the germline V gene, CDR1 is MNHEY and CDR2 is SVGAGI. The CDR3 totals 14 residues. Trimming stripped 6 bases from V and 2 bases from J, with 13 bases between. CDR3: CASRPDRFQETQYF. CDR3 bases: TGTGCCAGCAGGCCCGACAGGTTTCAAGAGACCCAGTACTTC.

The chain employs TRBV6-1 and TRBJ1-1; D is unresolved. V lost 1 base and J lost 6, with 12 bases in between. CDR3 size: 14 residues. Germline assignment: CDR1 MNHNS and CDR2 SASEGT. CDR3 residues: CASSEVWADAEAFF. As DNA, the CDR3 is TGTGCCAGCAGTGAAGTCTGGGCGGACGCTGAAGCTTTCTTT.

This clonotype was recorded many times. As DNA, the CDR3 is TGTGCCAGCAGTGCCACCTCGGGAAGCCTCGGCTCCTATAATTCACCCCTCCACTTT. Encoded protein: CASSATSGSLGSYNSPLHF. The J gene is TRBJ1-6, the V gene TRBV25-1; D is unresolved. Germline V gene data show CDR1 as MGHDK and CDR2 as SYGVNS. The length of the CDR3 is 19 residues. Between the trimmed V and J ends, which lost 4 bases and 0 bases, there was a span of 19 bases.

This chain joins TRBV7-9 and TRBJ1-1; tentative D call: TRBD1 (5 bases). V was trimmed by 2 bases and J by 3 bases, leaving 16 bases between them. Germline-derived CDR1 and CDR2 are SEHNR and FQNEAQ (reference sequence). The CDR3 covers 16 residues. The CDR3, as DNA: TGTGCCAGCAGCTTAAAGATCGGCAGGGAGCACACTGAAGCTTTCTTT. The encoded protein is CASSLKIGREHTEAFF.

With respect to this clonotype: One base away lies a much larger clone, so this may be a sequencing read error. Because the CDR3 is missing its conserved closing phenylalanine or tryptophan, this is likely a read error. This chain connects TRBV7-8 to TRBJ2-7; no definite D call. Trimming took off 1 base at V and 0 bases at J, with 10 bases between the two ends. Germline loops: CDR1 SGHVS, CDR2 FQNEAQ. This CDR3 is built from 15 residues. The CDR3 DNA sequence: TGTGCCAGCAGCTTAGGACGTACCACCTCCTACGAGCAGTACTCC. Protein sequence: CASSLGRTTSYEQYS.

This clonotype was seen ten or more times. The gene calls are TRBV7-9 and TRBJ2-5; a weak D match, TRBD2 (5 bases). The germline V gene has CDR1 SEHNR and CDR2 FQNEAQ (reference sequence). V lost 5 bases and J lost 2, with 15 bases in between. The length of the CDR3 is 15 residues. The DNA of the CDR3 is TGTGCCAGCAGCAGGACGGAGGAAACGCAAGAGACCCAGTACTTC. Residues: CASSRTEETQETQYF.

The V gene is TRBV2, the J gene TRBJ2-7, with D perhaps matching TRBD1 (6 bases). This CDR3 spans 13 amino acids. V was pared by 6 bases and J by 2 bases, with 11 bases between. Looked up from germline, CDR1 is SNHLY and CDR2 is FYNNEI. CDR3 loop: CASRVQGTYEQYF. The CDR3 DNA follows: TGTGCCAGCAGAGTACAGGGCACCTACGAGCAGTACTTC.

This clonotype was seen only a few times. The rearrangement joins TRBV7-6 to TRBJ2-7; D is ambiguous. This CDR3 spans 11 amino acids. Deletions cut 5 bases from V and 6 bases from J, with 8 bases between. The V gene's germline CDR1 is SGHVS and CDR2 FNYEAQ. In nucleotides, the CDR3 is TGTGCCAGCAGCCAGAGGCTCGAGCAGTACTTC. Its protein product is CASSQRLEQYF.

The chain carries TRBV7-9 and TRBJ2-7; tentative D call: TRBD1 (5 bases). The V gene's germline CDR1 is SEHNR and CDR2 FQNEAQ (reference sequence). The V gene lost 3 bases and the J gene lost 2 bases, with 8 bases spanning the gap. CDR3 size: 13 residues. The CDR3 sequence is CASSFQGPYEQYF. Here the CDR3 DNA reads TGTGCCAGCAGCTTCCAGGGCCCCTACGAGCAGTACTTC.

The rearrangement uses TRBV10-3 and TRBJ1-2; the D gene is possibly TRBD1 (5 bases). The CDR3 spans 12 residues. With 7 bases removed from V and 4 bases from J, the gap between germline ends came to 10 bases. Germline CDR1 is ENHRY and CDR2 is SYGVKD. DNA for the CDR3: TGTGCCATCACAACAGGAACCTATGGCTACACCTTC. Translation gives CAITTGTYGYTF.

In this sample, this clonotype turned up a few times. The chain combines TRBV7-9 with TRBJ1-1; TRBD1 aligns across 9 bases. V was clipped by 6 bases and J by 4 bases; unmatched bases: 6. Germline V gene lookup returns CDR1 SEHNR and CDR2 FQNEAQ (reference sequence). There are 14 residues in the CDR3. CDR3 in amino acids: CASRHDRGFTEAFF. The CDR3 DNA reads as TGTGCCAGCAGGCATGACAGGGGGTTCACTGAAGCTTTCTTT.

This chain links TRBV24-1 with TRBJ2-7; TRBD2 matches 11 bases. The J call may be faulty, since TRBJ2-1 better matches the DNA end. This CDR3 is built from 15 residues. Germline values: CDR1 KGHDR, CDR2 SFDVKD. The chain's CDR3 is CATRAGTSGIGAQFF. CDR3 nucleotides: TGTGCCACTCGCGCCGGGACTAGCGGTATCGGGGCGCAGTTCTTC.

The chain couples TRBV20-1 to TRBJ2-7; 7 nucleotides agree with TRBD2. CDR1 and CDR2 from the germline V gene are DFQATT and SNEGSKA (reference sequence). The CDR3 is made up of 16 amino acids. J was trimmed by 3 bases and V by 3 bases; bases with no gene match: 14. DNA of the CDR3: TGCAGTGCTAGCGGCGGGGGATACTCGAGACTCTACGAGCAGTACTTC. Translating gives CSASGGGYSRLYEQYF.

Turning to this clonotype: Its ends do not fully match the called genes, so a read error is possible. The V gene is TRBV25-1, the J gene TRBJ1-6; possibly TRBD1 for D (5 bases). Germline CDR1 MGHDK, CDR2 SYGVNS. The CDR3 has 11 residues. The CDR3 loop is CAGRELSPLHF. The CDR3, as DNA: TGTGCCGGCAGGGAACTCTCACCCCTCCACTTT.

The rearrangement links TRBV9 to TRBJ1-2; D might be TRBD1 (6 bases). The ends were cut back, 5 bases at V and 4 bases at J, with 18 bases in the middle. CDR3 length: 15 residues. CDR1 SGDLS and CDR2 YYNGEE come from the germline V gene. DNA of the CDR3: TGTGCCAGCAGTTTAAGAGGGCAGGGGCCCTATGGCTACACCTTC. This gives the protein CASSLRGQGPYGYTF.

Concerning this clonotype: A much larger clone is a single base away; this may be a read error. The chain has TRBV2 and TRBJ2-5; possible D gene TRBD1, 5 bases. Germline V gives CDR1 SNHLY, CDR2 FYNNEI. This CDR3 spans 16 amino acids. V lost 5 bases to trimming and J lost 5 bases, with 21 bases between them. The CDR3 DNA follows: TGTGCCAGCAGTTCAATCTTCAGGGATATGGGGGAGACCCAGTACTTC. Encoded protein: CASSSIFRDMGETQYF.

The chain employs TRBV29-1 and TRBJ1-6; D gene ambiguous. Germline loops: CDR1 SQVTM, CDR2 ANQGSEA. V was trimmed by 4 bases and J by 5 bases, leaving 6 bases between them. This CDR3 spans 12 amino acids. The CDR3 here is CSVGADNSPLHF. The CDR3 nucleotides are TGCAGCGTTGGGGCTGATAATTCACCCCTCCACTTT.